The clone carrying this TCR beta chain has ten or more counts. This sample is drawn from a study of metastatic and nonmetastatic thyroid tumors. TCRdb re-analyzed the PCR reads using MiXCR. The data contain about 40,000 clones, about a sixth of them seen just once; the ten biggest clones take up 3.5% to 4%. No treatment had been given to any patient before thyroid surgery. The germline CDR1 and CDR2 sequences are WSHSY and SAAADI. V lost 7 bases, J lost 11 bases, and 9 bases stayed unmatched. The CDR3 is 14 residues long. This receptor was identified in a female donor with papillary thyroid cancer or a benign thyroid nodule (not recorded which). Some clones in this sample may be carry-over from other donors' samples. Material for sequencing was blood. The gene calls are TRBV10-2 and TRBJ1-6; 9 positions agree with TRBD1. CDR3 sequence: CASTRQGEVTPLHF. The CDR3 nucleotides are TGCGCCAGCACTAGACAGGGGGAAGTGACACCCCTCCACTTT.